This TCR beta chain comes out of a study of T cell repertoires in cytomegalovirus infection (dated by TCRdb to the late 2010s). Regarding the complete study: Alongside well-studied HLA-B-restricted epitopes, the peptide stimulations were aimed at recently identified HLA-C-restricted CMV epitopes, whose presentation resists viral immunomodulation. Donor HLA type was relevant to the analysis, as public TCR beta signatures indicated carriage of CMV infection together with the matching HLA type.

The treatment or condition label, as the study defines it: in vitro stimulation with specific CMV peptide epitopes to enrich CMV-specific T cells. The CDR3 starts with the cysteine, ends with the phenylalanine, and has 14 residues. Only the CDR3 DNA is retained, 42 bases long and in frame from the first base. The V and J ends are trimmed by 5 bases and 3 bases, leaving 13 bases between them. This sample was sequenced with an Illumina HiSeq 1500. TCRdb reanalyzed the raw reads on its own, using fastp at Q25 for trimming and MiXCR for clone calling, and kept in-frame beta chains. Identical CDR3 protein sequences are pooled into one entry, listed with their most common genes and DNA. The sample yields about 920,000 distinct CDR3 sequences; approximately 31% were counted once. The biggest ten clones account for roughly an eighth of the sample. Overall study results and their limits: The ex vivo response was dominated by HLA-C-restricted CMV-specific TCR beta clonotypes, and the single most frequent clonotype in two of eight donors was supplied by these HLA-C-restricted clonotypes. Carriers of CMV infection plus the relevant HLA type were discriminated by the cumulative frequency of public TCR beta family members in the study cohort and in an independent roughly 340-donor cohort.

This clonotype was seen a handful of times. Its cognate antigen has yet to be identified. No much larger clone is present one base from it, and per-base qualities are unavailable. The input for sequencing was cultured CD8+ T cells from PBMCs, taken from culture after CMV antigen stimulation. This clonotype originated in a human donor in good health (CMV status not recorded). Some clones in this sample may be carry-over from other donors' samples. This sequence uses TRBV12-3 or TRBV12-4 and TRBJ2-5; the D gene is possibly TRBD1, with 6 bases matching. CDR3 sequence: CASSPVDREETQYF. The nucleotide sequence reads as follows: TGTGCCAGCAGTCCGGTGGACAGAGAAGAGACCCAGTACTTC.